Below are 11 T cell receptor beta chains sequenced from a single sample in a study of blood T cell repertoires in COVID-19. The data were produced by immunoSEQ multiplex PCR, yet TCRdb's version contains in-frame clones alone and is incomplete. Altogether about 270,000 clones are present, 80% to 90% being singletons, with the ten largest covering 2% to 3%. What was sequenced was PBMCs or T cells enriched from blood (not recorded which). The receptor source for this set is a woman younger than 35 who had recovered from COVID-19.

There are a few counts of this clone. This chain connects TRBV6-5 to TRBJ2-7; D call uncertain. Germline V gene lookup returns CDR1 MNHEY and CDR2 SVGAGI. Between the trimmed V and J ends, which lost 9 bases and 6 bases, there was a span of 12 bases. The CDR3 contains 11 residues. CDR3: CASKSEVEQYF. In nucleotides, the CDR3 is TGTGCCAGTAAGAGCGAGGTCGAGCAGTACTTC.

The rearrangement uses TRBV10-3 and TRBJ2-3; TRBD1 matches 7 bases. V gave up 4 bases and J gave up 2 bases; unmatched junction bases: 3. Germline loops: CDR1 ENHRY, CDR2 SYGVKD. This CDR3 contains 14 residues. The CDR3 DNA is TGTGCCATCAGTGGACAGGGCCCCACAGATACGCAGTATTTT. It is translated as CAISGQGPTDTQYF.

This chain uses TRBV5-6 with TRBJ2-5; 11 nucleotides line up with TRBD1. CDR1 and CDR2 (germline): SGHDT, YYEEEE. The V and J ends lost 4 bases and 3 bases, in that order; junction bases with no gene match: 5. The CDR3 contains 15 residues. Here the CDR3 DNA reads TGTGCCAGCAGCGCAGGGACAGGGGGAGAAGAGACCCAGTACTTC. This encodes CASSAGTGGEETQYF.

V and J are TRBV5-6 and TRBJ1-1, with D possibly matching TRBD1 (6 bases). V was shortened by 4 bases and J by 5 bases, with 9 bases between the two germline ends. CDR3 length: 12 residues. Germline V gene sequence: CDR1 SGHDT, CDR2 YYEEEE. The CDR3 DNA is TGTGCCAGCAGCGGGGGCTGGACTGAAGCTTTCTTT. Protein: CASSGGWTEAFF.

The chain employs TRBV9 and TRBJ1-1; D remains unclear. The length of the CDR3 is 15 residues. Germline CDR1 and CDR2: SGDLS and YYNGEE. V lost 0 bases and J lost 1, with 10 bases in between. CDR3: CASSVGAGTNTEAFF. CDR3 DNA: TGTGCCAGCAGCGTAGGGGCAGGAACGAACACTGAAGCTTTCTTT.

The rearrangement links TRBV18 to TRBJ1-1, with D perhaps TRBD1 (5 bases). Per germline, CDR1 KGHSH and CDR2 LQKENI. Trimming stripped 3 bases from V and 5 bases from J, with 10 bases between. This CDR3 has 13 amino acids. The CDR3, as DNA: TGTGCCAGCTCACCTATGGGGGGGACTGAAGCTTTCTTT. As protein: CASSPMGGTEAFF.

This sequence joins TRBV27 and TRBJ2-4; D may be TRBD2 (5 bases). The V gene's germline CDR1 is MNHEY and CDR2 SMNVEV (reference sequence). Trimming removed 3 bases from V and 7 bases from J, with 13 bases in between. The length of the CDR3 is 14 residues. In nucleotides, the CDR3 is TGTGCCAGCAGTTTCCGGGCCCCGGGGAACATTCAGTACTTC. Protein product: CASSFRAPGNIQYF.

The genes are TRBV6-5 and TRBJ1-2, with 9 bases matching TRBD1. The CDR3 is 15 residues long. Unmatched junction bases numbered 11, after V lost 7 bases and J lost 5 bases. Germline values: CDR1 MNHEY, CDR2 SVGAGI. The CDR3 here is CASTPGQGSSYGYTF. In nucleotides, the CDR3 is TGTGCCAGCACCCCGGGACAGGGTTCGAGTTATGGCTACACCTTC.

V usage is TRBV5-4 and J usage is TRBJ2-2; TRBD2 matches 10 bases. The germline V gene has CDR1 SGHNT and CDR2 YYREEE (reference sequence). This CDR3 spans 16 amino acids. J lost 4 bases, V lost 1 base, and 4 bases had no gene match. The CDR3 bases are TGTGCCAGCAGCTTGAGGGCTAGCGGGGGCACCGGGGAGCTGTTTTTT. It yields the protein CASSLRASGGTGELFF. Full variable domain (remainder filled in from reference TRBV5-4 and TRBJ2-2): ETGVTQSPTHLIKTRGQQVTLRCSSQSGHNTVSWYQQALGQGPQFIFQYYREEENGRGNFPPRFSGLQFPNYSSELNVNALELDDSALYLCASSLRASGGTGELFFGEGSRLTVL.

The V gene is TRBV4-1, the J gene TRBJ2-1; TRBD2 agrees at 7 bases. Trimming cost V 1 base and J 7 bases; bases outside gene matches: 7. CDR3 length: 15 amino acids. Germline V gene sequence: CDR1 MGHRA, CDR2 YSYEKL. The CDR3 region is CASSQVAGDGNEQFF. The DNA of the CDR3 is TGCGCCAGCAGCCAAGTCGCGGGGGACGGGAATGAGCAGTTCTTC.

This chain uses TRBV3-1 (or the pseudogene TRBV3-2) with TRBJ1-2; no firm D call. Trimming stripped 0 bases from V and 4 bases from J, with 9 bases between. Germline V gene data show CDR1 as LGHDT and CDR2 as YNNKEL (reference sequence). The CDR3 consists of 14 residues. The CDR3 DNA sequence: TGTGCCAGCAGCCAAGATCAGCGGATCTATGGCTACACCTTC. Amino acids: CASSQDQRIYGYTF.